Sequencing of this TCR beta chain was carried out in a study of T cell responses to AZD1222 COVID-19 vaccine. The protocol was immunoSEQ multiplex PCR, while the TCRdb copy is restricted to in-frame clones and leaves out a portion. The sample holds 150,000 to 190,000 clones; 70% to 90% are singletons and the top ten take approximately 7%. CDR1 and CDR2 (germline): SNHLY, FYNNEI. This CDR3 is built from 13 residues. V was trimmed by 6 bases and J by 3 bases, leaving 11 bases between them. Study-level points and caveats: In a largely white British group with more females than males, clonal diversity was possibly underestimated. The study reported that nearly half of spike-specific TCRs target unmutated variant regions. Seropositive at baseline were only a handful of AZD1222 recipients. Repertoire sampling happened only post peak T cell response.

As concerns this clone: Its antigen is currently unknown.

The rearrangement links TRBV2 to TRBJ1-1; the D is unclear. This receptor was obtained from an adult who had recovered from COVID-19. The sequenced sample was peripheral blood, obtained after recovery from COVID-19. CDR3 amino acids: CASRRGLDTEAFF. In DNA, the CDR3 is TGTGCCAGCAGACGCGGGTTGGACACTGAAGCTTTCTTT.